A selection of T cell receptor beta chains follows, all from one sample in a study of CD8+ T cells in alopecia areata. Sequencing used immunoSEQ multiplex PCR; TCRdb keeps in-frame clones, though not all of them. The sample yields 110,000 to 150,000 clones, 45% to 60% seen once. Source: CD4+ T cells sorted from blood, taken at week 0. These receptors all come from a human donor with alopecia areata. Each CDR3 is given with its conserved first and last residue. A D gene is named only where the DNA matches it firmly. Size is stated for part of the rows, as once, few or many counts, or as a class when the clone is expanded.

d_call	clone_size	v_call	j_call	cdr3_nt	cdr3_aa
TRBD1	few	TRBV5-4	TRBJ2-2	TGTGCCAGCAGCTTAACGAGGGGGCGGCGAACCGGGGAGCTGTTTTTT	CASSLTRGRRTGELFF
-	-	TRBV30	TRBJ2-5	TGTGCCTGGAGTGTCAGTGGAGAGACCCAGTACTTC	CAWSVSGETQYF
-	-	TRBV14	TRBJ2-1	TGTGCCAGCAGCCAAGAGTACAGGAGGTTGGGTGAGCAGTTCTTC	CASSQEYRRLGEQFF
-	-	TRBV11-2	TRBJ2-3	TGTGCCAGCAGCTTAGAGGCCGGGAGACGGACAGATACGCAGTATTTT	CASSLEAGRRTDTQYF
-	-	TRBV29-1	TRBJ2-3	TGCAGCGTTGGGCGTTGGACGCGAGCGGGTAGCACAGATACGCAGTATTTT	CSVGRWTRAGSTDTQYF
-	few	TRBV29-1	TRBJ2-7	TGCAGCGTTGACGGTGGGCAGTACTTC	CSVDGGQYF
TRBD2	few	TRBV4-2	TRBJ2-6	TGTGCCAGCAGCCAGGACCGAGCGGGAGCTGGGGCCAACGTCCTGACTTTC	CASSQDRAGAGANVLTF
-	-	TRBV7-6	TRBJ2-1	TGTGCCAGCAGCTTACCCGGGAAAAATGAGCAGTTCTTC	CASSLPGKNEQFF
-	-	TRBV5-1	TRBJ2-2	TGCGCCAGCAGCTTGGCCGGGGCGGACGGGGAGCTGTTTTTT	CASSLAGADGELFF
-	-	TRBV27	TRBJ2-6	TGTGCCAGCAGTTTATCCCGCTCTGGGGCCAACGTCCTGACTTTC	CASSLSRSGANVLTF
-	-	TRBV30	TRBJ1-2	TGTGCCTGGAGTGTAGGCCTGGGGGATGGCTACACCTTC	CAWSVGLGDGYTF
TRBD1	-	TRBV29-1	TRBJ2-5	TGCAGCGTTGTCCGGGACAGGGGATTAGAGACCCAGTACTTC	CSVVRDRGLETQYF
-	few	TRBV29-1	TRBJ2-7	TGCAGCGTTGCAATCCAACTCCACGAGCAGTACTTC	CSVAIQLHEQYF